The source of this TCR beta chain is a study of cytomegalovirus exposure and HLA in healthy donors. Study-wide results and limits: Testing in vitro showed a few CMV-associated chains specific for CMV antigens.

Repertoires were generated with immunoSEQ multiplex PCR, while TCRdb's copy carries only in-frame clones and drops some. The sample lists tens of thousands of clones, roughly 97% seen once, with over 0.7% in the top ten. Remarks on this clone: The antigen is undetermined.

Germline lookup yields CDR1 SGHNT and CDR2 YYREEE (reference sequence). CDR3 size: 13 residues. V was cut by 2 bases and J by 6 bases, with 11 bases left in between. V and J are TRBV5-4 and TRBJ1-2; D call uncertain. This TCR was recovered from a young man in good health and CMV-seronegative. Sequencing was carried out using PBMCs. CDR3 in DNA: TGTGCCAGCAGCTTCGGTCGGGAGAATGGCTACACCTTC. Its protein is CASSFGRENGYTF.